This TCR beta chain was captured in a study of OX40 agonist ivuxolimab in advanced cancers. Overall study results and limits: Clonal expansion was seen in CD4+ and CD8+ blood T cells by week 6 at 0.1 to 3.0 mg/kg.

In the case of this clone: Antigen: not known.

The CDR3 extends over 14 amino acids. Germline V gene sequence: CDR1 MNHNS, CDR2 SASEGT. Method: immunoSEQ multiplex PCR; TCRdb's copy keeps in-frame clones and lacks some. The table records 95,000 to 110,000 clones, 91% of them present only once. Sampling times: baseline, cycle 4 day 1, cycle 7 day 1. The sequence was collected from an adult with an advanced solid tumor such as melanoma, head and neck, liver or kidney cancer. Material: CD4+ or CD8+ T cells sorted from blood, obtained in a trial of the OX40 agonist ivuxolimab. The V and J genes are TRBV6-1 and TRBJ1-6; D gene uncertain. The CDR3 sequence: CALSTAVMNSPLHF. The CDR3 DNA reads as TGTGCTCTGTCTACGGCAGTGATGAATTCACCCCTCCACTTT.